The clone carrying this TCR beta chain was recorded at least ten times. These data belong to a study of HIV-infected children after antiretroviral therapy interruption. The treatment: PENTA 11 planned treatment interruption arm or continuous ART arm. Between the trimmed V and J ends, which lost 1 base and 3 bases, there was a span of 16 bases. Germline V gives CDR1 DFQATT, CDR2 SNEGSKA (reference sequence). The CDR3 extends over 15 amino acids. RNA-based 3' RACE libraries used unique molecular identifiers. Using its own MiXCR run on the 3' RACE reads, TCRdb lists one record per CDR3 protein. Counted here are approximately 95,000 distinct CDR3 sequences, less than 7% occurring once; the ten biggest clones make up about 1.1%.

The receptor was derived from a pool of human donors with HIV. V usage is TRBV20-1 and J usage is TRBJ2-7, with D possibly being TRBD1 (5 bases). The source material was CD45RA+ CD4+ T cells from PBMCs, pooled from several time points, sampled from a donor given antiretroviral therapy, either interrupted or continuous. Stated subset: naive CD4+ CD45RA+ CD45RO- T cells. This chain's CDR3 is CSARVRRGLRYEQYF. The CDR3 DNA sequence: TGCAGTGCTAGAGTGAGAAGGGGTCTTCGCTACGAGCAGTACTTC.